This TCR beta chain was sequenced during a study of CD8 T cells in Susac syndrome. For the study at large: When their blood was taken, the Susac syndrome patients had either not yet had any therapy, were taking corticosteroids, or were taking intravenous immunoglobulin alone.

Random hexamers served to reverse transcribe roughly 0.45 to 1 ug RNA. The immunoSEQ assay covered 54 Vbeta and 13 Jbeta segments for CDR3. TCRdb ran MiXCR on the immunoSEQ multiplex PCR reads and lists one entry per CDR3 protein. The sample has about 110,000 distinct CDR3 sequences, approximately 95% seen once. The study, taken as a whole, reports: The study's TCR sequencing and HLA analysis drew on a certain number of individuals. That number was acknowledged as relatively small.

This clonotype was found a few times. Its antigen is not known. Between the trimmed V and J ends, which lost 4 bases and 1 base, there was a span of 7 bases. Per the germline V gene, CDR1 is MGHRA and CDR2 is YSYEKL. This CDR3 is built from 13 residues. The authors sequenced TCR beta from blood CD8+ and CD4+ T cells. Sequencing used CD8+ T cells from PBMCs. This receptor was identified in a human donor with Susac syndrome. V is TRBV4-1 and J is TRBJ1-1; TRBD1 is a possible D gene (5 bases). CDR3 sequence: CASSRGENTEAFF. CDR3 nucleotide sequence: TGCGCCAGCAGCCGGGGGGAGAACACTGAAGCTTTCTTT.